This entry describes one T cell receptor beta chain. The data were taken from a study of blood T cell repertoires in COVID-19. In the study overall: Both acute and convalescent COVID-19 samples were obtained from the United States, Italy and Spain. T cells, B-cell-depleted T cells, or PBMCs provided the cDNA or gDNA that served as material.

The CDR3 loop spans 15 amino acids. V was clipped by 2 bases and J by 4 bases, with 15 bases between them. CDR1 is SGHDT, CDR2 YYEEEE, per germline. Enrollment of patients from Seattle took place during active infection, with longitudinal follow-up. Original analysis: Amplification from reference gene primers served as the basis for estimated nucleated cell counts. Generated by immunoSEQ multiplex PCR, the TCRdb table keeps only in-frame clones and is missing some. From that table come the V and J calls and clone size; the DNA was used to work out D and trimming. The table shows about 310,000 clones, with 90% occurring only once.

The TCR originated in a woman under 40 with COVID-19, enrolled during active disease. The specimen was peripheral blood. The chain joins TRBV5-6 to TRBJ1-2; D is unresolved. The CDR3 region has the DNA TGTGCCAGCAGCTTTGTCTCACCGACATCCTATGGCTACACCTTC. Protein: CASSFVSPTSYGYTF.